The clone carrying this T cell receptor beta chain was detected only once. This entry belongs to a study of early T cells in non-severe SARS-CoV-2 infection. The library protocol tagged individual cDNA molecules with unique molecular identifiers. TCRdb itself ran the 5' RACE reads through MiXCR, one entry per CDR3 protein. The sample includes some 64,000 distinct CDR3 sequences, more than 15% of them seen just once. Trimming removed 3 bases from V and 2 bases from J, with 11 bases in between. This CDR3 spans 14 amino acids. From germline, CDR1 is SGHTA and CDR2 FQGNSA. The V gene is TRBV7-2, the J gene TRBJ2-7, with a possible D match to TRBD2 (5 bases). This sequence was found in an adult who was a healthcare worker with PCR-confirmed SARS-CoV-2 infection or an uninfected control (not recorded which). This specimen consisted of whole blood, obtained at baseline. The CDR3 DNA sequence: TGTGCCAGCAGCTTTGGAGGTGAACCCTACGAGCAGTACTTC. It yields the protein CASSFGGEPYEQYF.